Given below is one T cell receptor beta chain in context. Residents of 24 US areas, aged roughly 18 to 95 years, made up the participants. The study assigned cohorts using participant-reported clinical history. The ends lost 2 bases at V and 7 bases at J; junction bases unmatched: 4. The germline V gene encodes CDR1 SEHNR and CDR2 FQNEAQ (reference sequence). The CDR3 totals 14 residues. These data originate in a study of blood T cell repertoires in COVID-19. Study as a whole: Donors in the United States, Italy and Spain gave samples during acute or convalescent COVID-19.

The authors' processing: It was from reference gene primer amplification that nucleated cell counts were estimated. TCRdb's copy holds only in-frame clones and misses some; the assay was immunoSEQ multiplex PCR. The V and J calls and clone size were taken over from that table, and D and trimming were inferred from the DNA. The table records a few hundred thousand clones, about 88% of them present only once. The sequence derives from a man aged 30-40 years with acute COVID-19. The material sequenced was PBMCs or T cells enriched from blood (not recorded which). J is TRBJ2-2 and V is TRBV7-9; 7 nucleotides align to TRBD1. CDR3: CASSLRTGDGELFF. For the CDR3, the DNA is TGTGCCAGCAGCTTAAGAACAGGGGACGGGGAGCTGTTTTTT. Drawing the rest from reference TRBV7-9 and TRBJ2-2, the complete variable domain is DTGVSQNPRHKITKRGQNVTFRCDPISEHNRLYWYRQTLGQGPEFLTYFQNEAQLEKSRLLSDRFSAERPKGSFSTLEIQRTEQGDSAMYLCASSLRTGDGELFFGEGSRLTVL.